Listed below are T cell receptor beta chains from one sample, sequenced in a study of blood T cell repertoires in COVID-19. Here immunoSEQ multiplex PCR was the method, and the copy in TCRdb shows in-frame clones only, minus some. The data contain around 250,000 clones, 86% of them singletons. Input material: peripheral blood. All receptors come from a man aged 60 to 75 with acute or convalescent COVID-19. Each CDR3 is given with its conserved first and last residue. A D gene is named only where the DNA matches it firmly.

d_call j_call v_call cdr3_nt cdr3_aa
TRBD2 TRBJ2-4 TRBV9 TGTGCCAGCAGCGTTCGTAGGACTAGCGGGACAGGGTTAGGCAAAAACATTCAGTACTTC CASSVRRTSGTGLGKNIQYF
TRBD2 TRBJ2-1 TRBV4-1 TGCGCCAGCAGCCACCCTCCCCGGGAGGACCACAATGAGCAGTTCTTC CASSHPPREDHNEQFF
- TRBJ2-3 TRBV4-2 TGTGCCAGCAGCCTAGCGACTAGTCGCTTCACAGATACGCAGTATTTT CASSLATSRFTDTQYF
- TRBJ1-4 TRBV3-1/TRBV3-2 TGTGCCAGCAGCGCTACCGGGACACATGAAAAACTGTTTTTT CASSATGTHEKLFF
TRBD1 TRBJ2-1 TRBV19 TGTGCCAGTAGTATTTGGGGACAGGGGGCTCGAAATGAGCAGTTCTTC CASSIWGQGARNEQFF
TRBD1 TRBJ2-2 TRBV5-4 TGTGCCACCAACGACAGGGTAGAGGGGGAGCTGTTTTTT CATNDRVEGELFF
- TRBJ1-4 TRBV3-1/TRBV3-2 TGTGCCAGCAGCCAACCTGACAGCCTTAATGAAAAACTGTTTTTT CASSQPDSLNEKLFF
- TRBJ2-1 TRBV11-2 TGTGCCAGCAGCTCTAGCTTGGTGGGTGAGTTCTTC CASSSSLVGEFF
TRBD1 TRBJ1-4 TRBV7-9 TGTGCCAGCAGCTTGGGGACAGGGTCTAATGAAAAACTGTTTTTT CASSLGTGSNEKLFF
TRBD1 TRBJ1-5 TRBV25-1 TGTGCCAGCAGTGTTGCAGGGGGATTTCAGCCCCAGCATTTT CASSVAGGFQPQHF
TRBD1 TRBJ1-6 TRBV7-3 TGTGCCAGCAGCTTATCAGGGGGTAATACAGCCCTCCACTTT CASSLSGGNTALHF